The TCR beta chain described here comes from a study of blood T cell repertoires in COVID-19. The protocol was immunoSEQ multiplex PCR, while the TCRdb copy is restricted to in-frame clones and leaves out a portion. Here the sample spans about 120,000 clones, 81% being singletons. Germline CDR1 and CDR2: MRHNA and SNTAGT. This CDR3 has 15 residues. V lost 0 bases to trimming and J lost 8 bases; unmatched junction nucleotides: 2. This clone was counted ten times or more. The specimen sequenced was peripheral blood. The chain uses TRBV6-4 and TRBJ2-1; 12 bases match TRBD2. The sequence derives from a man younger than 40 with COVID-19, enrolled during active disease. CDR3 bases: TGTGCCAGCAGTGACTCGACTAGCGGGGGTTATGAGCAGTTCTTC. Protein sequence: CASSDSTSGGYEQFF.